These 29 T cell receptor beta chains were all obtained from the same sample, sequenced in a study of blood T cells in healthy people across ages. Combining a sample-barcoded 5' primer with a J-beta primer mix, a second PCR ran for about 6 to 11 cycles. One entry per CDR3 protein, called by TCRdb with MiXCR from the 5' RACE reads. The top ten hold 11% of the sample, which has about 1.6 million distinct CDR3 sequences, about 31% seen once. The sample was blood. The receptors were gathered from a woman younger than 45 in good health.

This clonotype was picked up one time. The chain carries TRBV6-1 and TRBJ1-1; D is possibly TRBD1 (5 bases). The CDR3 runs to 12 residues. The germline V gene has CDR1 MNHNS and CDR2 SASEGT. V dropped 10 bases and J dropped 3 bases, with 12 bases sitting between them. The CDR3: CATGGGYTEAFF. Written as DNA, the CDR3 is TGTGCCACAGGTGGGGGGTACACTGAAGCTTTCTTT.

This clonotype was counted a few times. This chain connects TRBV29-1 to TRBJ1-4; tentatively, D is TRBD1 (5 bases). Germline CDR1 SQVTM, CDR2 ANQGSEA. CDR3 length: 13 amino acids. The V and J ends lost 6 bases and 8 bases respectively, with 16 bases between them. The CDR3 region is CSVSPGTGEKLFF. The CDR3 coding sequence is TGCAGCGTCTCCCCGGGGACGGGGGAAAAACTGTTTTTT.

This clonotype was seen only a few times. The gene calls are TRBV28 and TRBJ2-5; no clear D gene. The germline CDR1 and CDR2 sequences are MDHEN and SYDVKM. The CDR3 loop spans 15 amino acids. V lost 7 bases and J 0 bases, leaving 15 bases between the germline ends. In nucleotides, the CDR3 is TGTGCCAGCAACCCCGGTCCCATTAACCAAGAGACCCAGTACTTC. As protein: CASNPGPINQETQYF. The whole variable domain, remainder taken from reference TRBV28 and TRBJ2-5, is DVKVTQSSRYLVKRTGEKVFLECVQDMDHENMFWYRQDPGLGLRLIYFSYDVKMKEKGDIPEGYSVSREKKERFSLILESASTNQTSMYLCASNPGPINQETQYFGPGTRLLVL.

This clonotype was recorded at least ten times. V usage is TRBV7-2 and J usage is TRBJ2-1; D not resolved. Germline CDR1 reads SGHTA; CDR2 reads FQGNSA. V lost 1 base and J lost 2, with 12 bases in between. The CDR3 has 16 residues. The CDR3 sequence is CASSLESGYTYNEQFF. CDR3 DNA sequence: TGTGCCAGCAGCTTAGAATCCGGGTATACCTACAATGAGCAGTTCTTC.

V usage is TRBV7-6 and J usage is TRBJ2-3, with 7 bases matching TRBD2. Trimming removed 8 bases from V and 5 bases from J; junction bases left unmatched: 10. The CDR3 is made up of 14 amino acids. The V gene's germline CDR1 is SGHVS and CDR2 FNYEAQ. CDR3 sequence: CASSGGSLVDTQYF. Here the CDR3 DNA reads TGTGCCAGCTCGGGGGGTAGCCTGGTAGATACGCAGTATTTT. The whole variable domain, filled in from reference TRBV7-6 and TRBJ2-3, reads GAGVSQSPRYKVTKRGQDVALRCDPISGHVSLYWYRQALGQGPEFLTYFNYEAQQDKSGLPNDRFSAERPEGSISTLTIQRTEQRDSAMYRCASSGGSLVDTQYFGPGTRLTVL.

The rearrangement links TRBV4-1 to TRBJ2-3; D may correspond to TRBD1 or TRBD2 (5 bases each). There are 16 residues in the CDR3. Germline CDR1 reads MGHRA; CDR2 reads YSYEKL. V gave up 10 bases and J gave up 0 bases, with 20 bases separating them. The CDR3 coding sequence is TGCGCCACCTCGAGGGGCCATCAATCTAGCACAGATACGCAGTATTTT. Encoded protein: CATSRGHQSSTDTQYF.

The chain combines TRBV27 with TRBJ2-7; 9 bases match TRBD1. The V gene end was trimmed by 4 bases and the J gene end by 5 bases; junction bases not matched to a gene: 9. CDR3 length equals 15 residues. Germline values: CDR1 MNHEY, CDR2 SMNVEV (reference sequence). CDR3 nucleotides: TGTGCCAGCAGTTCGGACAGGGGTTTTTCTAACGAGCAGTACGTC. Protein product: CASSSDRGFSNEQYV.

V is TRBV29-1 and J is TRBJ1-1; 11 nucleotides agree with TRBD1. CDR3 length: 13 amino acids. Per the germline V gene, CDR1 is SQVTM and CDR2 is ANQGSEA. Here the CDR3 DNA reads TGCGGCGATGGACAGGGGGCGTATACTGAAGCTTTCTTT. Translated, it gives CGDGQGAYTEAFF.

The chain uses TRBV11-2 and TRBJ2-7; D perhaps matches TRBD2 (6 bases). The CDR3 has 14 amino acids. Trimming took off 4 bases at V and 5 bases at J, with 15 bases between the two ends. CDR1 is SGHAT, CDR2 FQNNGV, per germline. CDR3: CASSSVEGGDEQYF. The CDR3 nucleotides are TGTGCCAGCAGCTCCGTCGAAGGCGGGGACGAGCAGTACTTC.

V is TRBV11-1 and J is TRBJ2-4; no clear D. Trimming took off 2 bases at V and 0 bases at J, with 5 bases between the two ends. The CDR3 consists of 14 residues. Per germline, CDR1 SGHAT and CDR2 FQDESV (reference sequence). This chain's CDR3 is CASSLFGAKNIQYF. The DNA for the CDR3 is TGTGCCAGCAGCTTATTTGGAGCCAAAAACATTCAGTACTTC.

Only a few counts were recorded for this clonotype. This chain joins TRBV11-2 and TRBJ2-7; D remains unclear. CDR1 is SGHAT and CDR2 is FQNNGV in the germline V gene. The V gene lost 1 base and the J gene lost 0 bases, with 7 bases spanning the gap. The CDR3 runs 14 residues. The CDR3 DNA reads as TGTGCCAGCAGCTTAGGGGCTCACTCCTACGAGCAGTACTTC. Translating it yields CASSLGAHSYEQYF.

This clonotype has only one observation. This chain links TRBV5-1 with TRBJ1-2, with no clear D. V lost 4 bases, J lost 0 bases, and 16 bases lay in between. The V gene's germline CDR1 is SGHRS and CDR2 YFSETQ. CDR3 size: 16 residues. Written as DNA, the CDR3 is TGCGCCAGCAGCACCGATGACAAGTTCCCTAACTATGGCTACACCTTC. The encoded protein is CASSTDDKFPNYGYTF.

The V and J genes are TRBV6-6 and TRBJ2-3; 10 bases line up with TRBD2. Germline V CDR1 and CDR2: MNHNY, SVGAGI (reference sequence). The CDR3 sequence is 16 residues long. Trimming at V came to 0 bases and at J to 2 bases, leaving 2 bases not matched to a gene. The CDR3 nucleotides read TGTGCCAGCAGTTACTCTAGCGGGGGGACCACAGATACGCAGTATTTT. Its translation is CASSYSSGGTTDTQYF.

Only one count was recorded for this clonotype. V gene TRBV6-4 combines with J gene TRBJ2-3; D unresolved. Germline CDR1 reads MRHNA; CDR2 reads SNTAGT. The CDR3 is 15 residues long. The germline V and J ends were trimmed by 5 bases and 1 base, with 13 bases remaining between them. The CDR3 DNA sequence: TGTGCCAGCAGTCGGATGGCAGGCGGCACAGATACGCAGTATTTT. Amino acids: CASSRMAGGTDTQYF.

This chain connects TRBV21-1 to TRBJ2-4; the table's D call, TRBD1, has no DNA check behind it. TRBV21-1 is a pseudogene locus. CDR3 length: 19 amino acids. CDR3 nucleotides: TGTGCCAGCAGCAAAGAGTTTGGCCAGGGGGGCAGGGCCAAAAACATTCAGTACTTC. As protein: CASSKEFGQGGRAKNIQYF.

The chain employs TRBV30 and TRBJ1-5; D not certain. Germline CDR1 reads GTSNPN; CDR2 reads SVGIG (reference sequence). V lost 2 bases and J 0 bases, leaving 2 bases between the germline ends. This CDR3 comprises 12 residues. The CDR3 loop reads CAWSNSNQPQHF. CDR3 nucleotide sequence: TGTGCCTGGAGTAATAGCAATCAGCCCCAGCATTTT.

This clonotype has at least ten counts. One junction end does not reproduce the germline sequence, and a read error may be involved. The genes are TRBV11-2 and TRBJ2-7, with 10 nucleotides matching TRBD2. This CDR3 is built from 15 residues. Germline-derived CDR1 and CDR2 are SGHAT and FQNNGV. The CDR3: CASSSSGGLSSEQYF. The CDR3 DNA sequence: TGTGCCAGCAGCTCTAGCGGGGGTCTATCCTCCGAGCAGTACTTC.

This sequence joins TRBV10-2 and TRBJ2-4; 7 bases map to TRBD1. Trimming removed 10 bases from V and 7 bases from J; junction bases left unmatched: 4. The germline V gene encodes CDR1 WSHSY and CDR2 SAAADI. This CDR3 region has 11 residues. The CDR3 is CAMSTGNIQYF. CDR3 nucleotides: TGCGCCATGTCGACAGGGAACATTCAGTACTTC.

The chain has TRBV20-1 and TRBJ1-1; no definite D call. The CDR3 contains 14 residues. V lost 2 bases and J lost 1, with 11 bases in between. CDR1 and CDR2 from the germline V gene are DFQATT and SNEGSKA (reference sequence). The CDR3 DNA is TGCAGTGCTAGACCATCACCGGCGAACACTGAAGCTTTCTTT. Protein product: CSARPSPANTEAFF.

Here the CDR3 DNA reads TGTGCCAGCAGTCCCCCTGGACCAGGGACCCAGTACTTC. As protein: CASSPPGPGTQYF. The chain links TRBV25-1 to TRBJ2-5; D unresolved. From germline, CDR1 is MGHDK and CDR2 SYGVNS. There are 13 residues in the CDR3. V shed 5 bases and J shed 7 bases, with 14 bases lying between them.

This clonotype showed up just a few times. CDR3 in DNA: TGTGCCAGCATCGCGGACTCGTCAGATACGCAGTATTTT. Translation gives CASIADSSDTQYF. The gene calls are TRBV6-2 or TRBV6-3 and TRBJ2-3; maybe TRBD2 (5 bases). With 7 bases removed from V and 4 bases from J, the gap between germline ends came to 12 bases. The CDR3 sequence is 13 residues long. Germline CDR1 is MNHEY and CDR2 is SVGEGT.

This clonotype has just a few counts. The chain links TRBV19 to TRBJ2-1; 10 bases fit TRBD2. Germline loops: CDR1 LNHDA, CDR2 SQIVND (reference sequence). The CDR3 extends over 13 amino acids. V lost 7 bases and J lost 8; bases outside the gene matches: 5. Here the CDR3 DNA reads TGTGCCAGTACTAGCGGGAGTGGGGATGAGCAGTTCTTC. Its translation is CASTSGSGDEQFF.

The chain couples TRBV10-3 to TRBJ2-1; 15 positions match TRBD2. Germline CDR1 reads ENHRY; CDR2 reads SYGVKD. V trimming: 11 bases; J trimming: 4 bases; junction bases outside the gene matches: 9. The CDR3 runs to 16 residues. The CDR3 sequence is CAVTPGLAGGYNEQFF. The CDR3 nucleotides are TGTGCCGTTACACCGGGACTAGCGGGAGGTTACAATGAGCAGTTCTTC.

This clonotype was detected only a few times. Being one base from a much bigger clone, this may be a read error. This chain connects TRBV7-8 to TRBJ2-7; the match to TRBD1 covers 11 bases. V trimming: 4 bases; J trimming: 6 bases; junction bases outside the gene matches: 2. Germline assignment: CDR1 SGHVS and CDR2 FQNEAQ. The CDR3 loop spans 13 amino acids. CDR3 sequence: CASSWDRGGEQYF. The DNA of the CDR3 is TGTGCCAGCAGCTGGGACAGGGGGGGCGAGCAGTACTTC.

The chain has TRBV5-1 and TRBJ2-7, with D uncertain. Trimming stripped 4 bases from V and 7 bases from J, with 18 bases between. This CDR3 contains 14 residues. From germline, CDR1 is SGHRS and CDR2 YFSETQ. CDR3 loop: CASSPWTQASEQYF. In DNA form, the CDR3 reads TGCGCCAGCAGCCCCTGGACCCAGGCCTCGGAGCAGTACTTC.

CDR3 in DNA: TGCGCCAGCAGCCACCCACTAGCGGGAGCGGGTAATACGCAGTATTTT. Its protein is CASSHPLAGAGNTQYF. The J gene is TRBJ2-3, the V gene TRBV4-1, with 11 bases matching TRBD2. The CDR3 consists of 16 residues. Per the germline V gene, CDR1 is MGHRA and CDR2 is YSYEKL. With 3 bases clipped from V and 7 bases from J, the junction kept 9 bases outside the gene matches.

CDR3 nucleotides: TGTGCCTGGAGTCGGGACACCCCTGAAAAACTGTTTTTT. Protein product: CAWSRDTPEKLFF. The rearrangement links TRBV30 to TRBJ1-4; weak D call: TRBD1 (6 bases). Per the germline V gene, CDR1 is GTSNPN and CDR2 is SVGIG (reference sequence). This CDR3 region has 13 residues. V lost 2 bases and J lost 7, with 11 bases in between.

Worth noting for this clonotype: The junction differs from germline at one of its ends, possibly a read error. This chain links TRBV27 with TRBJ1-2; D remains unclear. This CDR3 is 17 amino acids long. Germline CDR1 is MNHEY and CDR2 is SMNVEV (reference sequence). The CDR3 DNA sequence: TGTGCCAGCAGTCCAAGGGTCGTTGGGTACGCTAACAATGGCTACACCTTC. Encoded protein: CASSPRVVGYANNGYTF.

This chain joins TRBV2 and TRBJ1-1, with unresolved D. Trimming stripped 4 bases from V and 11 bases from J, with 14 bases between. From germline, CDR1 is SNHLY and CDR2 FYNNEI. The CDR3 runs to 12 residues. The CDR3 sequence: CASSAVDVVAFF. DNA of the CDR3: TGTGCCAGCAGTGCGGTTGACGTCGTGGCTTTCTTT.